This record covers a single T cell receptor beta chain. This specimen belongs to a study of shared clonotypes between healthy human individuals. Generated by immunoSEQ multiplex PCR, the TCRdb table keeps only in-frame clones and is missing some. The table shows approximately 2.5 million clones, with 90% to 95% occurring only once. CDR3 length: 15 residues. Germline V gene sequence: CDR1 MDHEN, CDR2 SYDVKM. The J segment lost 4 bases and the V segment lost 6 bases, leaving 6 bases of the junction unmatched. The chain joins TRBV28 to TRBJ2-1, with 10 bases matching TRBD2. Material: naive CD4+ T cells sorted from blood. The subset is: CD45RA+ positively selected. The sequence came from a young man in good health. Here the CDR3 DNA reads TGTGCCAGCAGGCTAGCGGGGGCGAAGTACAATGAGCAGTTCTTC. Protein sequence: CASRLAGAKYNEQFF. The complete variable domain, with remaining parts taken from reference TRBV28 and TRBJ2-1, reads DVKVTQSSRYLVKRTGEKVFLECVQDMDHENMFWYRQDPGLGLRLIYFSYDVKMKEKGDIPEGYSVSREKKERFSLILESASTNQTSMYLCASRLAGAKYNEQFFGPGTRLTVL.